Sequencing of this TCR beta chain was carried out in a study of cytomegalovirus exposure and HLA in healthy donors. Findings and caveats of the study: Most TCR sequences were seen very rarely across donors, but some public TCRs occurred in many. HLA alleles were associated with roughly 17,000 TCR beta sequences in a later analysis at 0.05 false discovery rate.

The study ran its PCR with 60 Vbeta and 13 Jbeta primers. TCRdb keeps only in-frame clones here, not all; method: immunoSEQ multiplex PCR. This sample has 150,000 to 200,000 clones; roughly 83% occur once, and the top ten carry about 0.25%. In regard to this clone: Its antigen is undetermined.

Trimming took 7 bases from V and 7 from J, leaving 8 bases between them. The CDR3 contains 11 residues. CDR1 and CDR2 from the germline V gene are MDHEN and SYDVKM. The V and J genes are TRBV28 and TRBJ2-1; D remains unclear. The receptor was derived from a boy aged 5-17 years in good health and CMV-seronegative. Input material: PBMCs. CDR3: CASNERNEQFF. Written as DNA, the CDR3 is TGTGCCAGCAACGAACGGAATGAGCAGTTCTTC.